The present T cell receptor (beta chain) was sequenced within a study of persistence of HIV-infected CD4 T cells. Study information: Two participants gave one leukapheresis sample; others gave up to about 180 mL blood repeatedly.

CDR3 length: 19 residues. Germline CDR1 is SGHRS and CDR2 is YFSETQ. The stimulus was an HIV-1 Gag 15-mer peptide pool, 0.9 to 1 ug/peptide/mL. Memory cells lacking CD40L and CD69 with high CD45RO were sorted. Inclusion required CMV-positive serology and CD4+ counts above 400 cells/uL. Details on this clone: The antigen is not known. The junction does not match germline at one end; this may be a read error.

Sequencing used immunoSEQ version 4 in survey mode. Sequencing was performed with immunoSEQ multiplex PCR; in TCRdb, only in-frame clones are kept and a portion is missing. The sample includes 25,000 to 40,000 clones, roughly 82% of them seen just once. Whole-study findings and limits: CMV- and Gag-responding cells had lower TCRbeta richness than CD3/CD28-responding cells.

The receptor comes from an adult woman with HIV who was CMV-seropositive. The chain joins TRBV5-1 to TRBJ2-2; 9 bases match TRBD2. This specimen consisted of CD4+ T cells sorted from PBMCs after roughly 18-hour stimulation, obtained from a patient who received antiretroviral therapy. The CDR3 DNA is TGCGCCCGCAGCTCCCGGGCGGGGGGGGCCTACACGAACACCGGGGAGCTGTTTTTT. Amino acids: CARSSRAGGAYTNTGELFF.